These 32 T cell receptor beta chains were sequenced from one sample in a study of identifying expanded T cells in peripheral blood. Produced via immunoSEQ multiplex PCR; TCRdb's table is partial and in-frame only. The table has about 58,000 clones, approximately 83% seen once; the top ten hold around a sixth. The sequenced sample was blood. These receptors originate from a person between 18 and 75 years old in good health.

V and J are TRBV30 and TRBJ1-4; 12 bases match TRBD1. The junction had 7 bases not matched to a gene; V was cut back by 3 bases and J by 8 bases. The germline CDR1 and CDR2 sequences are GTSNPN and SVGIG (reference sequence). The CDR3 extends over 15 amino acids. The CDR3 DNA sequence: TGTGCCTGGAGGGGACAGGGGGCGATCCAGGAAAAACTGTTTTTT. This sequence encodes CAWRGQGAIQEKLFF.

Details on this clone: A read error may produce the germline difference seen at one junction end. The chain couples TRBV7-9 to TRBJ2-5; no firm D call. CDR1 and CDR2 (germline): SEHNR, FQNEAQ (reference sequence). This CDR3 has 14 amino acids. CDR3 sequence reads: CASRLDRVQEAQYF. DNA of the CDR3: TGTGCCAGCAGATTAGACCGGGTCCAAGAGGCCCAGTACTTC.

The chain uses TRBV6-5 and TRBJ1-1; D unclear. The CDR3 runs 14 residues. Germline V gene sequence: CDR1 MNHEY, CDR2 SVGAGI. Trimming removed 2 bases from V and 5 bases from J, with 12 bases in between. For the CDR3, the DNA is TGTGCCAGCAGTTACCTTGTAGGCCCTACTGAAGCTTTCTTT. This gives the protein CASSYLVGPTEAFF.

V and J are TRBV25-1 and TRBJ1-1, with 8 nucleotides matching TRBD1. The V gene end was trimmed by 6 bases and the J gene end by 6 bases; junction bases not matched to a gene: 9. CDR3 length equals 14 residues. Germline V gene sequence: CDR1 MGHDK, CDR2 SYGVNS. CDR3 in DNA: TGTGCCAGCAGCAGGGGGCCTGTCTTCGCTGAAGCTTTCTTT. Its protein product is CASSRGPVFAEAFF.

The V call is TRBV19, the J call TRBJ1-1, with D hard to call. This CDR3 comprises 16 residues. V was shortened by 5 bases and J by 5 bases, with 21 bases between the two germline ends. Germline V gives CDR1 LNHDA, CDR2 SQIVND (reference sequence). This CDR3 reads CASSPPRAAPGTEAFF. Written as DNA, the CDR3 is TGTGCCAGTAGTCCCCCCCGCGCTGCCCCGGGGACTGAAGCTTTCTTT.

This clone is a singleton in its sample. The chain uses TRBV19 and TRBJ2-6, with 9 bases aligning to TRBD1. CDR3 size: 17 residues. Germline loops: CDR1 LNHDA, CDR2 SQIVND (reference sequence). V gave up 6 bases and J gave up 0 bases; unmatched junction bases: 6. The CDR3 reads CASRPGTGTSGANVLTF. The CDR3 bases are TGTGCCAGTAGGCCCGGGACAGGGACCTCTGGGGCCAACGTCCTGACTTTC.

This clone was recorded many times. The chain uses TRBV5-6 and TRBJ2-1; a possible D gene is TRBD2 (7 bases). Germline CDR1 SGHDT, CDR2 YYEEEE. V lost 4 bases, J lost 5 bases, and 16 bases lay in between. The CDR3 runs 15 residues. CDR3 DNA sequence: TGTGCCAGCAGCCGCGGAGGGGGGGCTGACAATGAGCAGTTCTTC. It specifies CASSRGGGADNEQFF.

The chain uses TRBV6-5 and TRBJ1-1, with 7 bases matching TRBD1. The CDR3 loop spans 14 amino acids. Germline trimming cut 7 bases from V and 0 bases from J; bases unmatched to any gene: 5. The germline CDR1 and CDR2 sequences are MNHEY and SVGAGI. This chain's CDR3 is CASKMGQMNTEAFF. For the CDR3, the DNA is TGTGCCAGCAAAATGGGACAGATGAACACTGAAGCTTTCTTT.

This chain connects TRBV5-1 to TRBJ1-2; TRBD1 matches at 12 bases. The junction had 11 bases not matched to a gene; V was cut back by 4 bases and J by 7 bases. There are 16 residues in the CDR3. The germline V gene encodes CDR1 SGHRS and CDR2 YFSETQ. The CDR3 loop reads CASSAEGTGGGVGYTF. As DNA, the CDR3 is TGCGCCAGCAGCGCGGAAGGGACAGGGGGCGGTGTTGGCTACACCTTC.

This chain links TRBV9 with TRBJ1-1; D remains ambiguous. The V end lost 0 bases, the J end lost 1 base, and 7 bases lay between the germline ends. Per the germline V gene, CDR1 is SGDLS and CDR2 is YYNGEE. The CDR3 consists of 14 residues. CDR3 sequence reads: CASSVVGQNTEAFF. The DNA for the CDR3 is TGTGCCAGCAGCGTAGTAGGTCAGAACACTGAAGCTTTCTTT.

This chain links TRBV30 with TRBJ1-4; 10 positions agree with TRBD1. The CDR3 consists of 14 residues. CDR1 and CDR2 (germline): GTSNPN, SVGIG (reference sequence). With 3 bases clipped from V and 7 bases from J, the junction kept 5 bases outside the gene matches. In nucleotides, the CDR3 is TGTGCCTGGAGCGCGGGACAGGGGTCTGAAAAACTGTTTTTT. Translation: CAWSAGQGSEKLFF.

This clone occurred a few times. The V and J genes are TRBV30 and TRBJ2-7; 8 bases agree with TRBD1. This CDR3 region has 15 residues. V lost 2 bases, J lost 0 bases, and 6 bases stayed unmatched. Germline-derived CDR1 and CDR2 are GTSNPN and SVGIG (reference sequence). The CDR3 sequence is CAWSPMGTGSYEQYF. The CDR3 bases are TGTGCCTGGAGTCCCATGGGGACAGGCTCCTACGAGCAGTACTTC.

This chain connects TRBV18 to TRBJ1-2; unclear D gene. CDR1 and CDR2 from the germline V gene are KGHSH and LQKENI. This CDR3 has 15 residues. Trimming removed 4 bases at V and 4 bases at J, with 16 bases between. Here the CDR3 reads CASSQLSGGLYGYTF. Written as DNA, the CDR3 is TGTGCCAGCTCACAACTTTCCGGAGGACTCTATGGCTACACCTTC.

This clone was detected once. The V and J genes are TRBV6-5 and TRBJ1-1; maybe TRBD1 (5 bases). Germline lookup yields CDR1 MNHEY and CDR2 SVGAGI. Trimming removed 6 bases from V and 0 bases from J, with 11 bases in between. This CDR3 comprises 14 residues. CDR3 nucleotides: TGTGCCAGCAGCCCGGGACCGATGAACACTGAAGCTTTCTTT. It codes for CASSPGPMNTEAFF.

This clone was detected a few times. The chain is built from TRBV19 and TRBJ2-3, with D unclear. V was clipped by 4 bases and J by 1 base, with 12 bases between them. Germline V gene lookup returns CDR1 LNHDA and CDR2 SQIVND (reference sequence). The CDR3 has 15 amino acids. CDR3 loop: CASSKPGRGTDTQYF. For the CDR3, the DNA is TGTGCCAGTAGTAAACCCGGAAGGGGCACAGATACGCAGTATTTT.

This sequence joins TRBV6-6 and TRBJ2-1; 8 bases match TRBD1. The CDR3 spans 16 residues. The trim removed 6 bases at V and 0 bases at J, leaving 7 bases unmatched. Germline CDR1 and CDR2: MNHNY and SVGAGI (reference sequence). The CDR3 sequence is CASRGSGTGSYNEQFF. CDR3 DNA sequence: TGTGCCAGCAGAGGTTCCGGGACAGGCTCCTACAATGAGCAGTTCTTC.

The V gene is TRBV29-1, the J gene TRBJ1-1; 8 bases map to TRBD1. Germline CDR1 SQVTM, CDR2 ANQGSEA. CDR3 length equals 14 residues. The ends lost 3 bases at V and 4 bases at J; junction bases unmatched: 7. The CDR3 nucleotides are TGCAGCGTTGACCCCCTTACAGGGGGCACTGAAGCTTTCTTT. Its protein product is CSVDPLTGGTEAFF.

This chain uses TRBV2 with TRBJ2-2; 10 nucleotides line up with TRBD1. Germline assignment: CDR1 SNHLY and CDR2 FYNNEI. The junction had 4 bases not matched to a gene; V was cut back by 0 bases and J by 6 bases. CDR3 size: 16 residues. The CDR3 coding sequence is TGTGCCAGCAGTGAAGCTAGACAGGGGGCGTCCGGGGAGCTGTTTTTT. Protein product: CASSEARQGASGELFF.

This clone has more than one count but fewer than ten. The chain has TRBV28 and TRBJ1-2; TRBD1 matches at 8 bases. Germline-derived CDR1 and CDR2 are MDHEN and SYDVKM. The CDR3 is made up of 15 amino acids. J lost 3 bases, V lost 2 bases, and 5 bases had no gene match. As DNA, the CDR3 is TGTGCCAGCAGTTTAAGGGACAGGAGGGACTATGGCTACACCTTC. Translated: CASSLRDRRDYGYTF.

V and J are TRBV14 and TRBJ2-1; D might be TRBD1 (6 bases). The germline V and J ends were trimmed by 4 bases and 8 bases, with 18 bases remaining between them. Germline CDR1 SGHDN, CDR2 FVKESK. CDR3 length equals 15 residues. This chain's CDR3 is CASSPLTTTGYEQFF. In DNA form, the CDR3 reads TGTGCCAGCAGCCCCTTGACGACGACAGGCTATGAGCAGTTCTTC.

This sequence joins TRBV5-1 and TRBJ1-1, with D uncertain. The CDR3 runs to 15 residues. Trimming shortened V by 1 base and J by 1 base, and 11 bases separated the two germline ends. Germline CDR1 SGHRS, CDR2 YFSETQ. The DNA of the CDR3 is TGCGCCAGCAGCTTGTGGGCGACAACGAACACTGAAGCTTTCTTT. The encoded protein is CASSLWATTNTEAFF.

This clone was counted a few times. In DNA form, the CDR3 reads TGTGCCAGCAGTCCCGGGACTAGCGGGAGTAATGAGCAGTTCTTC. Encoded protein: CASSPGTSGSNEQFF. This sequence joins TRBV6-5 and TRBJ2-1; 14 bases align to TRBD2. V trimming: 5 bases; J trimming: 7 bases; junction bases outside the gene matches: 4. The CDR3 contains 15 residues. Germline V gene sequence: CDR1 MNHEY, CDR2 SVGAGI.

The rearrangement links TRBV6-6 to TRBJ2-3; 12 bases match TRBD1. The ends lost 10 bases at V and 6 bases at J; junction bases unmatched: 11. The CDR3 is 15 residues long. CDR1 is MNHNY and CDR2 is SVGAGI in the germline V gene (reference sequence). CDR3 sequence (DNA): TGTGCCACCCGCCCGGGACAGGGGGCATCGGATACGCAGTATTTT. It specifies CATRPGQGASDTQYF.

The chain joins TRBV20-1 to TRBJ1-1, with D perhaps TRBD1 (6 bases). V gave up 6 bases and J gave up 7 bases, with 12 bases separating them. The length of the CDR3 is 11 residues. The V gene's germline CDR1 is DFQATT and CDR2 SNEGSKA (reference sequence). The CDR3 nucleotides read TGCAGTGCCGATTCGACAGGTGAAGCTTTCTTT. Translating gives CSADSTGEAFF.

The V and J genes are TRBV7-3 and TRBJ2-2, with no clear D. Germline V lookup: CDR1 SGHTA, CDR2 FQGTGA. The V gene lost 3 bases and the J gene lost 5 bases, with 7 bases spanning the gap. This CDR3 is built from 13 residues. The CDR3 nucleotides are TGTGCCAGCAGCTTTAGTTCTACCGGGGAGCTGTTTTTT. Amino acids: CASSFSSTGELFF.

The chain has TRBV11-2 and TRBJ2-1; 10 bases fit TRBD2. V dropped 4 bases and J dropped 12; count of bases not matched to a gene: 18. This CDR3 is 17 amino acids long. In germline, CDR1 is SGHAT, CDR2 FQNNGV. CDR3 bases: TGTGCCAGCAGCTCCTTAGAGGGGGCTAGCGGGAGCGGTCGGCAGTTCTTC. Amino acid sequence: CASSSLEGASGSGRQFF.

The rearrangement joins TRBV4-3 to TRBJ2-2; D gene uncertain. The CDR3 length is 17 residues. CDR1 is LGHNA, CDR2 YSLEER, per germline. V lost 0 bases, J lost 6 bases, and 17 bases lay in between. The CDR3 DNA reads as TGCGCCAGCAGCCAAGATTGGGGTGACTCCTTCGCCGGGGAGCTGTTTTTT. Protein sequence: CASSQDWGDSFAGELFF.

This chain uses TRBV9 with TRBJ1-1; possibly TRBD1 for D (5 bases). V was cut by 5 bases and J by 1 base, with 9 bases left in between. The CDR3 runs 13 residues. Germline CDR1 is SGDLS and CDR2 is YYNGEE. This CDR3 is CASSQGANTEAFF. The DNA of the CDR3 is TGTGCCAGCAGTCAAGGGGCGAACACTGAAGCTTTCTTT.

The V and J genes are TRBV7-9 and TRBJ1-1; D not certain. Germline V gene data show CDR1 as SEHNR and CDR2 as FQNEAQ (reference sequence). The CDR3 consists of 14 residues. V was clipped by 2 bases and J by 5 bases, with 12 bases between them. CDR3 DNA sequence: TGTGCCAGCAGCTTAAGGCGGGCGGGAACTGAAGCTTTCTTT. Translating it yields CASSLRRAGTEAFF. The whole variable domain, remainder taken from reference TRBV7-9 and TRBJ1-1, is DTGVSQNPRHKITKRGQNVTFRCDPISEHNRLYWYRQTLGQGPEFLTYFQNEAQLEKSRLLSDRFSAERPKGSFSTLEIQRTEQGDSAMYLCASSLRRAGTEAFFGQGTRLTVV.

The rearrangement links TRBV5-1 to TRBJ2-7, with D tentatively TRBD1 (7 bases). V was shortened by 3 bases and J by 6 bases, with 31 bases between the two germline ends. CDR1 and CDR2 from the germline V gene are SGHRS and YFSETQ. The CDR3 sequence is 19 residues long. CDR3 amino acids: CASSYSPPGQMTGLREQYF. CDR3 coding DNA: TGCGCCAGCAGCTACTCTCCTCCGGGACAGATGACTGGACTACGCGAGCAGTACTTC.

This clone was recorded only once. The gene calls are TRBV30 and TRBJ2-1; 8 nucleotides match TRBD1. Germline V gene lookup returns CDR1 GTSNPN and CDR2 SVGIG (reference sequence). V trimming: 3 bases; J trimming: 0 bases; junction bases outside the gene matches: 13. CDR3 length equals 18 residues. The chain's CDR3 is CAWRGPGQGRSSYNEQFF. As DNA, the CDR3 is TGTGCCTGGAGGGGTCCCGGACAGGGAAGAAGCTCCTACAATGAGCAGTTCTTC.

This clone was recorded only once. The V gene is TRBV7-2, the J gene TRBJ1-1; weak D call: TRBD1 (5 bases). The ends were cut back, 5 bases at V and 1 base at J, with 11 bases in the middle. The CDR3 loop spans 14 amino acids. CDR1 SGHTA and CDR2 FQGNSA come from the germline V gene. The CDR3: CASSRGQGNTEAFF. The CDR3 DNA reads TGTGCCAGCAGCCGAGGGCAGGGGAACACTGAAGCTTTCTTT.